One and the same sample provided the 20 T cell receptor beta chains below, sequenced in a study of tumor-infiltrating lymphocytes in primary liver carcinoma. Unsorted whole blood yielded blood RNA, and germline DNA was extracted as well. TCR beta cDNA was prepared out of approximately 500 ng total RNA by means of a constant-region primer. ARM-PCR was slightly modified, and three nested multiplex PCR rounds with it gave rise to the TCR beta libraries. Each of the first two PCR rounds ran approximately 9 cycles with TRBV1-TRBV30 forward and C-beta reverse primers. TCRdb re-called the multiplex PCR reads through MiXCR, storing one row per CDR3 protein. Of about 300,000 distinct CDR3 sequences listed, approximately 65% were seen once; the top ten hold roughly 10%. Sequenced material: peripheral blood. The receptor set was obtained from a middle-aged man with primary liver carcinoma and hepatitis B virus infection.

Only a few counts were recorded for this clonotype. This chain uses TRBV5-1 with TRBJ2-5; possibly TRBD1 or TRBD2 for D (5 bases each). The CDR3 spans 15 residues. V lost 4 bases and J lost 5, with 18 bases in between. The germline V gene has CDR1 SGHRS and CDR2 YFSETQ. The CDR3 loop reads CASSTQTASGETQYF. The DNA of the CDR3 is TGCGCCAGCAGCACCCAGACAGCCTCGGGGGAGACCCAGTACTTC.

Turning to this clonotype: A read error may be the cause here, since a much bigger clone is one base away. This chain joins TRBV6-1 and TRBJ2-5, with D hard to call. This CDR3 has 16 amino acids. With 7 bases removed from V and 3 bases from J, the gap between germline ends came to 21 bases. Germline V gives CDR1 MNHNS, CDR2 SASEGT. The CDR3 loop is CASKAASGVIKETQYF. Here the CDR3 DNA reads TGTGCCAGCAAGGCTGCCTCTGGCGTCATAAAAGAGACCCAGTACTTC.

This clonotype was detected ten times or more. The genes are TRBV29-1 and TRBJ2-1; 10 nucleotides line up with TRBD2. Germline values: CDR1 SQVTM, CDR2 ANQGSEA. The CDR3 loop spans 17 amino acids. Unmatched junction bases numbered 12, after V lost 3 bases and J lost 4 bases. The CDR3 nucleotides are TGCAGCGTTGAGGGAGCCGCGCTAGCGGGGGTATACAATGAGCAGTTCTTC. Protein: CSVEGAALAGVYNEQFF.

With respect to this clonotype: A much larger clone differs from this one at a single base, so this may be a read error. The rearrangement links TRBV2 to TRBJ2-2; D is possibly TRBD1 (7 bases). CDR1 and CDR2 (germline): SNHLY, FYNNEI. Trimming cost V 2 bases and J 10 bases, with 17 bases left between them. The CDR3 is made up of 15 amino acids. CDR3: CASSEKGAGLSELFF. In nucleotides, the CDR3 is TGTGCCAGCAGTGAAAAGGGGGCGGGACTTTCGGAGCTGTTTTTT.

This clonotype appeared once. The chain uses TRBV6-1 and TRBJ2-7; TRBD1 might be the D (5 bases). Trimming shortened V by 5 bases and J by 1 base, and 12 bases separated the two germline ends. Germline V gene data show CDR1 as MNHNS and CDR2 as SASEGT. This CDR3 has 14 residues. CDR3 region: CASSTGTGSYEQYF. The CDR3 coding sequence is TGTGCCAGCAGTACCGGAACAGGATCCTACGAGCAGTACTTC.

This clonotype was seen ten or more times. This chain's CDR3 is CASREGGQPQHF. CDR3 nucleotide sequence: TGTGCCAGCAGAGAGGGGGGTCAGCCCCAGCATTTT. The V gene is TRBV6-2 or TRBV6-3, the J gene TRBJ1-5; TRBD1 is a possible D gene (6 bases). The germline V and J ends were trimmed by 6 bases and 6 bases, with 9 bases remaining between them. The CDR3 length is 12 residues. Looked up from germline, CDR1 is MNHEY and CDR2 is SVGEGT.

For this clonotype: A much larger clone is a single base away; this may be a read error. The V call is TRBV5-5, the J call TRBJ2-1; possible D gene TRBD2, 5 bases. The ends were cut back, 0 bases at V and 10 bases at J, with 17 bases in the middle. The CDR3 sequence is 15 residues long. CDR1 is SGHKS and CDR2 is YYEKEE in the germline V gene (reference sequence). The CDR3 region has the DNA TGTGCCAGCAGCTTGGAAGCGGTACCGATAGGAGAGCAGTTCTTC. Protein product: CASSLEAVPIGEQFF.

The chain links TRBV29-1 to TRBJ1-5, with D uncertain. This CDR3 has 13 amino acids. V lost 7 bases, J lost 9 bases, and 19 bases lay in between. The germline V gene has CDR1 SQVTM and CDR2 ANQGSEA. CDR3 in amino acids: CSARVYSGRPQHF. CDR3 DNA sequence: TGCAGCGCTCGGGTTTACAGCGGCCGGCCCCAGCATTTT.

In the case of this clonotype: A read error may explain this, as a much larger clone is one base away. This rearrangement joins TRBV4-1 to TRBJ2-7; D gene unclear. The CDR3 has 13 residues. The germline V gene has CDR1 MGHRA and CDR2 YSYEKL. The DNA for the CDR3 is TGCGCCAACAGCCAAGATAATAATTACGAGCAGTACTTC. This codes for CANSQDNNYEQYF.

Comments on this clonotype: Just one base apart from a much larger clone, this may be a read error. The chain joins TRBV6-2 or TRBV6-3 to TRBJ2-5, with a weak D call TRBD1 (6 bases). The length of the CDR3 is 16 residues. V was cut by 4 bases and J by 10 bases, with 25 bases left in between. Germline-derived CDR1 and CDR2 are MNHEY and SVGEGT. The CDR3, as DNA: TGTGCCAGCAGTTTCGGGACACCCGAGAAACAGTGGGGCCAGTACTTC. Protein sequence: CASSFGTPEKQWGQYF.

The V call is TRBV12-5, the J call TRBJ1-1; D remains unclear. The CDR3 contains 13 residues. Trimming left V 4 bases short and J 0 bases short, with 6 bases between. The germline V gene encodes CDR1 LGHNT and CDR2 FRNRAP. CDR3 in amino acids: CASGSSVNTEAFF. Here the CDR3 DNA reads TGTGCTAGTGGTTCCTCCGTGAACACTGAAGCTTTCTTT.

This clonotype has a handful of counts. The chain has TRBV7-8 and TRBJ2-7; tentative D call: TRBD2 (5 bases). The CDR3 has 13 amino acids. Deletions cut 2 bases from V and 11 bases from J, with 16 bases between. Germline V gene data show CDR1 as SGHVS and CDR2 as FQNEAQ. The CDR3 DNA is TGTGCCAGCAGCTTATACCTTCGGGGTTTAGAGTACTTC. This translates into CASSLYLRGLEYF.

This clonotype was observed at least ten times. The chain employs TRBV29-1 and TRBJ2-7; 11 bases line up with TRBD2. J lost 3 bases, V lost 6 bases, and 10 bases had no gene match. This CDR3 is 15 amino acids long. CDR1 is SQVTM, CDR2 ANQGSEA, per germline. CDR3 coding DNA: TGCAGCGTGAATAGCGGGAGGGCGACCGACTACGAGCAGTACTTC. Amino acids: CSVNSGRATDYEQYF.

Comments on this clonotype: The CDR3 ends on some other residue instead of the conserved phenylalanine or tryptophan, so this is likely a read error. The chain couples TRBV10-1 to TRBJ1-5, with TRBD1 as a possible D gene (5 bases). The V gene lost 6 bases and the J gene lost 6 bases, with 12 bases spanning the gap. Per the germline V gene, CDR1 is WNHNN and CDR2 is SYGVQD (reference sequence). CDR3 length: 13 amino acids. The CDR3 DNA reads as TGCGCCAGCAGCCAGGGATCGATTCAGCCCCAGCATTCT. Translating it yields CASSQGSIQPQHS.

The chain joins TRBV11-2 to TRBJ2-5; D unclear. Trimming removed 3 bases at V and 8 bases at J, with 13 bases between. This CDR3 comprises 13 residues. CDR1 SGHAT and CDR2 FQNNGV come from the germline V gene. CDR3 residues: CASSFDRWDTQYF. The CDR3 coding sequence is TGTGCCAGCAGCTTCGACCGTTGGGATACCCAGTACTTC.

V usage is TRBV20-1 and J usage is TRBJ2-5; D possibly corresponds to TRBD2 (5 bases). Germline CDR1 reads DFQATT; CDR2 reads SNEGSKA (reference sequence). V was cut by 0 bases and J by 7 bases, with 9 bases left in between. The CDR3 is 12 amino acids. The CDR3: CSARDFRGTQYF. The CDR3 nucleotides read TGCAGTGCTAGAGATTTCCGGGGGACCCAGTACTTC.

The chain couples TRBV11-2 to TRBJ2-5; a possible D gene is TRBD1 (5 bases). Germline CDR1 reads SGHAT; CDR2 reads FQNNGV. The V and J ends lost 6 bases and 2 bases respectively, with 16 bases between them. The CDR3 consists of 15 residues. CDR3 nucleotide sequence: TGTGCCAGCAGTAGAATGAGACAGACGCAAGAGACCCAGTACTTC. This encodes CASSRMRQTQETQYF.

A note on this clonotype: A single base separates this from a much larger clone, so it may be a read error. This chain connects TRBV6-6 to TRBJ1-1, with unresolved D. Trimming pared 6 bases from V and 7 bases from J, leaving 15 bases between. Per the germline V gene, CDR1 is MNHNY and CDR2 is SVGAGI (reference sequence). This CDR3 region has 13 residues. CDR3 nucleotides: TGTGCCAGCAGATACGCCCATGCGATTGAAGCTTTCTTT. This encodes CASRYAHAIEAFF.

This clonotype was seen only a few times. V gene TRBV5-1 combines with J gene TRBJ2-5, with TRBD2 as a possible D gene (6 bases). The CDR3 runs to 15 residues. Trimming took off 0 bases at V and 2 bases at J, with 11 bases between the two ends. Per the germline V gene, CDR1 is SGHRS and CDR2 is YFSETQ. The CDR3 is CASSLDGSRQETQYF. As DNA, the CDR3 is TGCGCCAGCAGCTTGGACGGGAGTCGACAAGAGACCCAGTACTTC.

As to this clonotype: A much larger clone is a single base away; this may be a read error. The rearrangement uses TRBV6-6 and TRBJ2-6, with D possibly matching TRBD2 (5 bases). CDR1 is MNHNY, CDR2 SVGAGI, per germline (reference sequence). Trimming left V 7 bases short and J 0 bases short, with 13 bases between. The CDR3 is 16 residues long. The CDR3 coding sequence is TGTGCCAGCACCCCACTAGACTGCTCTGGGGCCAACGTCCTGACTTTC. Amino acids: CASTPLDCSGANVLTF.